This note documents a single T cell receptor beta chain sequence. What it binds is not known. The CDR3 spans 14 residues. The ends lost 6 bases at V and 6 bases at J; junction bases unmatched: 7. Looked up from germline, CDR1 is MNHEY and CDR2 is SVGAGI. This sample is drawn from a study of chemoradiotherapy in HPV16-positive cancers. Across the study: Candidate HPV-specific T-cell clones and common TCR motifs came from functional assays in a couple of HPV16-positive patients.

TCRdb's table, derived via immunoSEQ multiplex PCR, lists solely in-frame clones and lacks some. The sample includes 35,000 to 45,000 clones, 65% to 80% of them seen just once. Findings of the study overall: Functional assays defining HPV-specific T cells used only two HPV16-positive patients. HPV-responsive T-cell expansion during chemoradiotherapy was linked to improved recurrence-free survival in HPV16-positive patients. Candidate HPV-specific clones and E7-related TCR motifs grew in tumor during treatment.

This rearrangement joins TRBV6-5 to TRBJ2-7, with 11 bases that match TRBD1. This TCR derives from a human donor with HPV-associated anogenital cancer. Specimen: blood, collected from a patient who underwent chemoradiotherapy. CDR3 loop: CASRDGQGAGEQYF. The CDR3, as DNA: TGTGCCAGCAGGGACGGACAGGGGGCAGGCGAGCAGTACTTC.